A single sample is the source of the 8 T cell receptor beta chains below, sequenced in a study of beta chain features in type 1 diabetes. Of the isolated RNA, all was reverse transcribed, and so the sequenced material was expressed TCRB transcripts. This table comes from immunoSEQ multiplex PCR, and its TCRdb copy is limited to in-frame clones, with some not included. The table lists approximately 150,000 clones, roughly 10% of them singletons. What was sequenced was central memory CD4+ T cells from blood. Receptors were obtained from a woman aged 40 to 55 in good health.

The CDR3 sequence is CASSSSGQPQHF. In DNA form, the CDR3 reads TGTGCCAGCAGCTCCTCCGGTCAGCCCCAGCATTTT. V usage is TRBV7-9 and J usage is TRBJ1-5; D remains ambiguous. V lost 4 bases and J 6 bases, leaving 7 bases between the germline ends. Germline-derived CDR1 and CDR2 are SEHNR and FQNEAQ (reference sequence). The CDR3 spans 12 residues. The full variable domain, with the rest looked up from reference TRBV7-9 and TRBJ1-5, is DTGVSQNPRHKITKRGQNVTFRCDPISEHNRLYWYRQTLGQGPEFLTYFQNEAQLEKSRLLSDRFSAERPKGSFSTLEIQRTEQGDSAMYLCASSSSGQPQHFGDGTRLSIL.

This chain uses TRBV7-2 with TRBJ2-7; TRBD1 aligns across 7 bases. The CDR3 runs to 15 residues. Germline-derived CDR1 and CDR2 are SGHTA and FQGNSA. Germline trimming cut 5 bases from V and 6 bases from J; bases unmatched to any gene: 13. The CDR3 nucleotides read TGTGCCAGCAGCGAAGGACAGGTCCCGAGGAGCGAGCAGTACTTC. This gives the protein CASSEGQVPRSEQYF. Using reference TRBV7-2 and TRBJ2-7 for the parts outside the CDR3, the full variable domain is GAGVSQSPSNKVTEKGKDVELRCDPISGHTALYWYRQSLGQGLEFLIYFQGNSAPDKSGLPSDRFSAERTGGSVSTLTIQRTQQEDSAVYLCASSEGQVPRSEQYFGPGTRLTVT.

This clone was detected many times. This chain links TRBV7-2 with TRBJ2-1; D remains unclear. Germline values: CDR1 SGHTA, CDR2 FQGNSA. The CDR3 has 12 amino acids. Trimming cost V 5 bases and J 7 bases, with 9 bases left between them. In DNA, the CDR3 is TGTGCCAGCAGCCCGGTAAGAAATGAGCAGTTCTTC. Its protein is CASSPVRNEQFF. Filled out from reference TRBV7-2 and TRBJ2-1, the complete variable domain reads GAGVSQSPSNKVTEKGKDVELRCDPISGHTALYWYRQSLGQGLEFLIYFQGNSAPDKSGLPSDRFSAERTGGSVSTLTIQRTQQEDSAVYLCASSPVRNEQFFGPGTRLTVL.

In DNA, the CDR3 is TGTGCCAGCAGCCGAGACAGGGCGGGGAGTTGGGGCTACACCTTC. Its protein product is CASSRDRAGSWGYTF. V gene TRBV7-2 combines with J gene TRBJ1-2; 7 bases are a match to TRBD1. Germline V gives CDR1 SGHTA, CDR2 FQGNSA. CDR3 length equals 15 residues. With V trimmed by 5 bases and J by 8 bases, 14 bases remained unmatched.

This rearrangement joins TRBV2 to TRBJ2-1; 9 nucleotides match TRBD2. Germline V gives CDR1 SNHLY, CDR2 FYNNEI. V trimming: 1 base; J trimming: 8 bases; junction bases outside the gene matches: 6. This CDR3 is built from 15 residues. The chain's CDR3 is CASSEGAGGLDEQFF. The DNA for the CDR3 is TGTGCCAGCAGTGAAGGTGCGGGGGGGCTGGATGAGCAGTTCTTC.

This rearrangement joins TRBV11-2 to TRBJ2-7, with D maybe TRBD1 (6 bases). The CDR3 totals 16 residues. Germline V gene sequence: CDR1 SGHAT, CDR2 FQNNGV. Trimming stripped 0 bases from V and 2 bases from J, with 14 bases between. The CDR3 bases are TGTGCCAGCAGCTTAGAAGGAGGACAGATCCCCTACGAGCAGTACTTC. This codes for CASSLEGGQIPYEQYF.

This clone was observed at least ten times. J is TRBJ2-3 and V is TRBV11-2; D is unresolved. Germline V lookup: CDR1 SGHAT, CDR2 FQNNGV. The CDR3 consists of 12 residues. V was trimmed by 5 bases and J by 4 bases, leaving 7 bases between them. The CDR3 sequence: CASSPQADTQYF. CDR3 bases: TGTGCCAGCAGCCCCCAGGCAGATACGCAGTATTTT.

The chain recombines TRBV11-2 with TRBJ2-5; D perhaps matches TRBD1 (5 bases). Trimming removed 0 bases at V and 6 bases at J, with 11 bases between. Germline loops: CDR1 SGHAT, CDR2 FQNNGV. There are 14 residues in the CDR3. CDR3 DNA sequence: TGTGCCAGCAGCTTAGAAAGGGGTATACAGACCCAGTACTTC. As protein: CASSLERGIQTQYF.